This TCR beta chain was sequenced in a study of shared clonotypes between healthy human individuals. Original methodology: For the immunoSEQ data, sequences were junction-only without quality scores, so filtering differed. Measured with immunoSEQ multiplex PCR; TCRdb has only the in-frame clones, and not every one. D and trimming come from the DNA, and the V and J calls and clone size come from that table. This table holds 1.4 million to 1.5 million clones, roughly 97% found once. The CDR3 spans 15 residues. Trimming took off 0 bases at V and 3 bases at J, with 13 bases between the two ends. The germline V gene encodes CDR1 SGHNT and CDR2 YYREEE (reference sequence). Study-wide results and limits: The study generally estimated greater richness for naive than memory subsets. It was the few donors that limited the genetic and exposure-history diversity represented.

Comments on this clone: Its matching antigen is unknown.

Division of CD4+ cells produced a CD45RA+ naive subset and a CD45RA-negative memory subset. Source material: naive CD4+ T cells sorted from blood. Subset meaning: CD45RA+ positively selected. The receptor was isolated from a man between 25 and 39 years old in good health. This chain uses TRBV5-4 with TRBJ2-7, with a possible D match to TRBD1 (5 bases). The CDR3 reads CASSLGSQELYEQYF. For the CDR3, the DNA is TGTGCCAGCAGCTTGGGATCACAGGAACTCTACGAGCAGTACTTC.